The clone carrying this T cell receptor (beta chain) was found a few times. Its antigen is still unknown. This record comes from a study of CD8 T cells in ankylosing spondylitis. TCRdb reprocessed the 5' RACE reads with MiXCR, giving one entry per CDR3 protein. The sample has 180,000 or so distinct CDR3 sequences, around 10% seen once. Study findings and constraints: According to the report, clones linked to the disease were significantly enriched in matched synovial fluid samples taken from ankylosing spondylitis patients.

This clonotype originated in a male donor with ankylosing spondylitis or in good health (not recorded which). The sequenced sample consisted of blood, either unsorted or a sorted T cell fraction (not recorded which).

The DNA of the CDR3 is TGCGCCAGCAGCTTTGAGGGCGGGAGGGGTTATGAGCAGTTCTTC. This translates into CASSFEGGRGYEQFF. This chain joins TRBV5-1 and TRBJ2-1; 9 bases agree with TRBD2. The germline V gene has CDR1 SGHRS and CDR2 YFSETQ. The CDR3 sequence is 15 residues long. After removal of 2 bases from V and 8 bases from J, the junction contained 8 bases not matched to a gene.